This entry lists 4 T cell receptor beta chains sequenced from one sample in a study of blood T cells in healthy people across ages. A sample-barcoded 5' primer and a J-beta primer mix were used in a second PCR of roughly 6 to 11 cycles. TCRdb called the 5' RACE reads again in MiXCR, with one record for every CDR3 protein. The profile covers approximately 820,000 distinct CDR3 sequences, with under 45% appearing a single time and roughly 19% taken by the ten largest. The specimen sequenced was blood. These receptors were collected from a man aged 60 to 75 in good health.

As to this clonotype: A junction end diverges from the germline sequence, so it may reflect a read error. CDR3 in DNA: TGTGCCAGCAGCTTGAATCGACCGAGGGCCTACGTGCAGTACTTC. Translation gives CASSLNRPRAYVQYF. V usage is TRBV7-2 and J usage is TRBJ2-7; the D gene is possibly TRBD2 (5 bases). The germline gives CDR1 SGHTA, CDR2 FQGNSA. The CDR3 contains 15 residues.

This clonotype was counted a few times. This chain joins TRBV12-3 or TRBV12-4 and TRBJ1-5; tentatively, D is TRBD1 (5 bases). The CDR3 covers 15 residues. V was pared by 3 bases and J by 2 bases, with 11 bases between. The CDR3 region has the DNA TGTGCCAGCAGTTTCCGCCAGGGAGGCAATCAGCCCCAGCATTTT. It is translated as CASSFRQGGNQPQHF.

V gene TRBV27 combines with J gene TRBJ2-5; 8 positions match TRBD1. The CDR3 is 15 residues long. Germline loops: CDR1 MNHEY, CDR2 SMNVEV (reference sequence). V shed 6 bases, J shed 5 bases, and the junction held 11 bases outside the gene matches. CDR3 protein: CASSKQGGREETQYF. CDR3 coding DNA: TGTGCCAGCAGCAAACAGGGGGGCCGGGAGGAGACCCAGTACTTC.

The chain combines TRBV6-1 with TRBJ1-1, with 8 bases aligning to TRBD1. With 4 bases clipped from V and 1 base from J, the junction kept 2 bases outside the gene matches. CDR3 length equals 14 residues. Germline V gene lookup returns CDR1 MNHNS and CDR2 SASEGT. CDR3 in amino acids: CASSADRGNTEAFF. The CDR3, as DNA: TGTGCCAGCAGTGCCGACAGGGGGAACACTGAAGCTTTCTTT.